The TCR beta chain under discussion was sequenced for a study of OX40 agonist ivuxolimab in advanced cancers. The protocol was immunoSEQ multiplex PCR, while the TCRdb copy is restricted to in-frame clones and leaves out a portion. Of roughly 50,000 clones in the sample, approximately 90% were seen once. Germline lookup yields CDR1 LNHDA and CDR2 SQIVND (reference sequence). V shed 0 bases and J shed 5 bases, with 10 bases lying between them. CDR3 length: 14 amino acids. V is TRBV19 and J is TRBJ2-5; weak D call: TRBD2 (6 bases). Sequencing was performed on CD4+ or CD8+ T cells sorted from blood, taken in a trial of the OX40 agonist ivuxolimab. This TCR was sampled from an adult with an advanced solid tumor such as melanoma, head and neck, liver or kidney cancer. The CDR3 DNA is TGTGCCAGTAGTATAGAGGAGGGGTTGGAGACCCAGTACTTC. This gives the protein CASSIEEGLETQYF.